This entry lists 21 T cell receptor beta chains sequenced from one sample in a study of T cell responses to AZD1222 COVID-19 vaccine. Clones were read by immunoSEQ multiplex PCR, and TCRdb kept only the in-frame ones, dropping some. This sample has 140,000 or so clones, with nearly 90% found just once. The specimen was peripheral blood, collected 28 days after the second dose of the MenACWY control vaccine. The origin of the receptors is an adult who received the MenACWY meningococcal vaccine as a control.

This clone has a single count. The V call is TRBV27, the J call TRBJ1-5; D remains unclear. The CDR3 consists of 14 residues. V dropped 1 base and J dropped 4 bases, with 8 bases sitting between them. Germline V gene sequence: CDR1 MNHEY, CDR2 SMNVEV (reference sequence). CDR3 loop: CASSLLAGNQPQHF. The CDR3 DNA reads as TGTGCCAGCAGTTTATTAGCGGGAAATCAGCCCCAGCATTTT.

This chain links TRBV3-1 (or the pseudogene TRBV3-2) with TRBJ2-7; D not certain. Germline lookup yields CDR1 LGHDT and CDR2 YNNKEL (reference sequence). The CDR3 is 15 amino acids. V lost 4 bases and J lost 2, with 15 bases in between. The CDR3 here is CASSRDPAPTYEQYF. In DNA form, the CDR3 reads TGTGCCAGCAGCCGTGACCCGGCCCCAACCTACGAGCAGTACTTC.

The chain is built from TRBV27 and TRBJ2-3; 13 bases agree with TRBD2. Germline lookup yields CDR1 MNHEY and CDR2 SMNVEV (reference sequence). The CDR3 length is 17 residues. The J segment lost 5 bases and the V segment lost 5 bases, leaving 10 bases of the junction unmatched. DNA for the CDR3: TGTGCCAGCAGTCTAAAAGGACTAGCGGGGGTCCGAGATACGCAGTATTTT. It is translated as CASSLKGLAGVRDTQYF.

The chain is built from TRBV5-1 and TRBJ2-5; TRBD1 matches at 9 bases. The CDR3 length is 13 residues. The V gene's germline CDR1 is SGHRS and CDR2 YFSETQ. The ends lost 2 bases at V and 5 bases at J; junction bases unmatched: 1. Written as DNA, the CDR3 is TGCGCCAGCAGCTTTACAGGGGGCGAGACCCAGTACTTC. Residues: CASSFTGGETQYF.

The chain combines TRBV7-2 with TRBJ1-3; D is uncertain. There are 16 residues in the CDR3. Germline V lookup: CDR1 SGHTA, CDR2 FQGNSA. V gave up 4 bases and J gave up 0 bases, with 13 bases separating them. The CDR3 spells CASSSKGRPSGNTIYF. The CDR3 DNA reads TGTGCCAGCAGCTCCAAAGGACGCCCCTCTGGAAACACCATATATTTT.

The V gene is TRBV27, the J gene TRBJ1-4; a possible D gene is TRBD1 (5 bases). This CDR3 region has 17 residues. V lost 0 bases to trimming and J lost 0 bases, with 11 bases between them. Germline V gene sequence: CDR1 MNHEY, CDR2 SMNVEV (reference sequence). As DNA, the CDR3 is TGTGCCAGCAGTTTATCGAGGGGCATAGCAACTAATGAAAAACTGTTTTTT. Translated: CASSLSRGIATNEKLFF. Using reference TRBV27 and TRBJ1-4 for the parts outside the CDR3, the full variable domain is EAQVTQNPRYLITVTGKKLTVTCSQNMNHEYMSWYRQDPGLGLRQIYYSMNVEVTDKGDVPEGYKVSRKEKRNFPLILESPSPNQTSLYFCASSLSRGIATNEKLFFGSGTQLSVL.

CDR3 amino acids: CASSLEQTNYGYTF. CDR3 nucleotides: TGTGCCAGCAGCTTGGAACAAACTAACTATGGCTACACCTTC. This chain links TRBV5-6 with TRBJ1-2; no clear D. The length of the CDR3 is 14 residues. The V and J ends lost 0 bases and 0 bases respectively, with 6 bases between them. Germline V gene data show CDR1 as SGHDT and CDR2 as YYEEEE.

The rearrangement links TRBV9 to TRBJ2-1, with TRBD2 matching over 12 bases. The CDR3 loop spans 15 amino acids. Germline V lookup: CDR1 SGDLS, CDR2 YYNGEE. J was trimmed by 6 bases and V by 4 bases; bases with no gene match: 5. The CDR3 is CASSQRTSGINEQFF. The CDR3 nucleotides are TGTGCCAGCAGCCAACGGACTAGCGGGATCAATGAGCAGTTCTTC.

The gene calls are TRBV27 and TRBJ2-7; no definite D call. Germline CDR1 MNHEY, CDR2 SMNVEV (reference sequence). The CDR3 contains 16 residues. Trimming removed 3 bases at V and 1 base at J, with 16 bases between. CDR3 protein: CASSFKGMGISYEQYF. CDR3 sequence (DNA): TGTGCCAGCAGTTTTAAAGGCATGGGGATTTCCTACGAGCAGTACTTC.

The CDR3 loop is CASSQGQGGTYEQYF. The CDR3 nucleotides read TGTGCCAGCTCACAAGGACAGGGTGGTACCTACGAGCAGTACTTC. This sequence joins TRBV18 and TRBJ2-7, with TRBD1 identical over 8 bases. The ends lost 4 bases at V and 2 bases at J; junction bases unmatched: 7. Germline CDR1 reads KGHSH; CDR2 reads LQKENI. CDR3 length: 15 amino acids. Full variable domain (outside the CDR3, taken from reference TRBV18 and TRBJ2-7): NAGVMQNPRHLVRRRGQEARLRCSPMKGHSHVYWYRQLPEEGLKFMVYLQKENIIDESGMPKERFSAEFPKEGPSILRIQQVVRGDSAAYFCASSQGQGGTYEQYFGPGTRLTVT.

The sample holds one count of this clone. The rearrangement links TRBV18 to TRBJ1-5, with 7 bases lining up with TRBD1. Germline-derived CDR1 and CDR2 are KGHSH and LQKENI. The CDR3 has 16 residues. Trimming at V came to 0 bases and at J to 4 bases, leaving 6 bases not matched to a gene. This CDR3 reads CASSPPGTATNQPQHF. DNA for the CDR3: TGTGCCAGCTCACCACCCGGGACAGCCACTAATCAGCCCCAGCATTTT.

This chain uses TRBV3-1 (or the pseudogene TRBV3-2) with TRBJ2-6, with D hard to call. Germline CDR1 reads LGHDT; CDR2 reads YNNKEL (reference sequence). This CDR3 is built from 16 residues. Deletions cut 1 base from V and 4 bases from J, with 11 bases between. The CDR3 protein is CASSQGLGDGANVLTF. CDR3 nucleotides: TGTGCCAGCAGCCAAGGGTTAGGTGACGGGGCCAACGTCCTGACTTTC.

The CDR3 sequence: CASRPDRRQTQYF. The CDR3 nucleotides are TGTGCCAGCAGACCTGACAGGAGGCAGACCCAGTACTTC. The chain joins TRBV2 to TRBJ2-5; tentative D call: TRBD1 (6 bases). This CDR3 comprises 13 residues. V was pared by 6 bases and J by 6 bases, with 14 bases between. Germline loops: CDR1 SNHLY, CDR2 FYNNEI.

CDR3 DNA sequence: TGTGCCAGCCGGTACGGTGGAAACACCATATATTTT. Amino acids: CASRYGGNTIYF. This rearrangement joins TRBV2 to TRBJ1-3; D unresolved. V was shortened by 8 bases and J by 3 bases, with 8 bases between the two germline ends. Germline CDR1 reads SNHLY; CDR2 reads FYNNEI. CDR3 length: 12 amino acids. Full variable domain (outside the CDR3, taken from reference TRBV2 and TRBJ1-3): EPEVTQTPSHQVTQMGQEVILRCVPISNHLYFYWYRQILGQKVEFLVSFYNNEISEKSEIFDDQFSVERPDGSNFTLKIRSTKLEDSAMYFCASRYGGNTIYFGEGSWLTVV.

The J gene is TRBJ1-3, the V gene TRBV18, with D hard to call. Between the trimmed V and J ends, which lost 2 bases and 0 bases, there was a span of 11 bases. Germline V gene lookup returns CDR1 KGHSH and CDR2 LQKENI. The CDR3 sequence is 16 residues long. CDR3 residues: CASSPSGSNSGNTIYF. In DNA, the CDR3 is TGTGCCAGCTCACCATCCGGGTCTAACTCTGGAAACACCATATATTTT. The full variable domain, rest sourced from reference TRBV18 and TRBJ1-3, is NAGVMQNPRHLVRRRGQEARLRCSPMKGHSHVYWYRQLPEEGLKFMVYLQKENIIDESGMPKERFSAEFPKEGPSILRIQQVVRGDSAAYFCASSPSGSNSGNTIYFGEGSWLTVV.

The chain recombines TRBV28 with TRBJ2-3; D is perhaps TRBD2 (6 bases). V dropped 6 bases and J dropped 2 bases, with 15 bases sitting between them. Germline CDR1 MDHEN, CDR2 SYDVKM. The CDR3 spans 15 residues. The CDR3, as DNA: TGTGCCAGCAGCCAATATTCGGGGGTCACAGATACGCAGTATTTT. This translates into CASSQYSGVTDTQYF.

CDR3 sequence reads: CASKGAIEQPQHF. Written as DNA, the CDR3 is TGTGCCAGCAAGGGGGCAATCGAACAGCCCCAGCATTTT. The J gene is TRBJ1-5, the V gene TRBV27; 7 nucleotides align to TRBD1. Germline V gene lookup returns CDR1 MNHEY and CDR2 SMNVEV (reference sequence). With 7 bases clipped from V and 7 bases from J, the junction kept 7 bases outside the gene matches. The CDR3 runs 13 residues.

The chain employs TRBV18 and TRBJ1-1; D possibly corresponds to TRBD1 (5 bases). V lost 5 bases and J 5 bases, leaving 12 bases between the germline ends. This CDR3 has 13 amino acids. Germline V gene sequence: CDR1 KGHSH, CDR2 LQKENI. The CDR3 DNA reads as TGTGCCAGCTCAGGGGGGGTTTGGACTGAAGCTTTCTTT. This gives the protein CASSGGVWTEAFF.

V gene TRBV18 combines with J gene TRBJ1-1, with D possibly being TRBD1 (6 bases). The V end lost 3 bases, the J end lost 1 base, and 9 bases lay between the germline ends. Germline V gene lookup returns CDR1 KGHSH and CDR2 LQKENI. The CDR3 totals 14 residues. The CDR3 DNA reads TGTGCCAGCTCACCCTTGACAGGGAACACTGAAGCTTTCTTT. It translates to CASSPLTGNTEAFF.

The V gene is TRBV7-3, the J gene TRBJ2-1; 8 bases fit TRBD2. V lost 2 bases, J lost 8 bases, and 5 bases stayed unmatched. Germline V gives CDR1 SGHTA, CDR2 FQGTGA. This CDR3 spans 14 amino acids. The CDR3 bases are TGTGCCAGCAGCTTAGCGGGAGGATTTTATGAGCAGTTCTTC. This encodes CASSLAGGFYEQFF.

The chain recombines TRBV7-6 with TRBJ2-7; 10 positions agree with TRBD1. In germline, CDR1 is SGHVS, CDR2 FNYEAQ. The CDR3 runs to 15 residues. V was pared by 2 bases and J by 2 bases, with 3 bases of the junction left unmatched. CDR3 DNA sequence: TGTGCCAGCAGCTTAAGGACAGGGGGTCCCTACGAGCAGTACTTC. Encoded protein: CASSLRTGGPYEQYF.